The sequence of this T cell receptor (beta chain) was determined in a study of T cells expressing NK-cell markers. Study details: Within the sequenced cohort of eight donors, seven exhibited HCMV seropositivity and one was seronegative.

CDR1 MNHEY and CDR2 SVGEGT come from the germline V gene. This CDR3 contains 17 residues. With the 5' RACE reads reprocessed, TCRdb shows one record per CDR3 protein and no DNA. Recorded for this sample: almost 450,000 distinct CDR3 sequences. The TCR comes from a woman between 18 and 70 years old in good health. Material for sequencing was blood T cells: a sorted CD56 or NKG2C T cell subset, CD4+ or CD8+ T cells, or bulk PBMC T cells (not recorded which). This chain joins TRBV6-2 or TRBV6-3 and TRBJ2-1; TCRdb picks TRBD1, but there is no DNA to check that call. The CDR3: CASSPISGTVSYNEQFF.